A selection of T cell receptor beta chains follows, all from one sample in a study of Graves' ophthalmopathy and Graves' hyperthyroidism. A single record per CDR3 protein comes from TCRdb applying MiXCR to the multiplex PCR reads. The table lists about half a million distinct CDR3 sequences, around 15% of them singletons, with 9.8% in the top ten. The sample comprised blood. The source of these receptors is a woman aged 25 to 39 with Graves' ophthalmopathy. CDR3s include the opening cysteine and the closing phenylalanine or tryptophan.

CDR3 | V
CASSYSTSAVYGYTF | TRBV6-5
CASSRFLGTAGDMNTEAFF | TRBV6-6
CASSYSASSYNSPLHF | TRBV6-5
CASRPSGAGELFF | TRBV12-3/TRBV12-4
CASSLMGSWAGNQPQHF | TRBV6-4
CASSSGDAGRGNQPQHF | TRBV6-5
CAISYAGPAAGRREETQYF | TRBV10-3
CASSLTSTLNTGELFF | TRBV6-1
CASKGLAPTGELFF | TRBV6-1
CASSELGGETQYF | TRBV6-1
CASSFFGGETQYF | TRBV12-3/TRBV12-4
CATSRDRAAGELFF | TRBV15
CASSDVGAYEQYF | TRBV6-1
CSVGQGANTGELFF | TRBV29-1
CASSRDRAREQYF | TRBV7-9
CASSPGHGPNYGYTF | TRBV28
CSARVPSSYNSPLHF | TRBV20-1
CASSESATNSPLHF | TRBV10-2
CASGSEIRGRGYTF | TRBV2
CAWTGDQMLLGAGELFF | TRBV30
CASSARTGGSYIPPFLNTEAFF | TRBV9
CASSESGHDGNNYGYTF | TRBV10-2
CASSLFSPSGASGGASYEQYF | TRBV7-6
CSVVVREAGELFF | TRBV29-1
CASATGFSNSPLHF | TRBV27
CASSFWNERWHEQYF | TRBV12-3/TRBV12-4
CASSLGLLQGIGETQYF | TRBV4-1
CASSFGQLYGYTF | TRBV28
CATTLASETQYF | TRBV12-3/TRBV12-4
CASSPPESISGNTIYF | TRBV5-1
CASSFNRDRAYEQYF | TRBV11-2
CASSFEENTGELFF | TRBV11-3
CASSQDGILNQPQHF | TRBV3-1
CAWGTGNDQPQHF | TRBV30
CASSPSGGSNQPQHF | TRBV6-1
CATRGFTYEQYF | TRBV10-3
CSIHRGGETQYF | TRBV29-1
CASSLGGDGFWDTQYF | TRBV11-2
CASSFASSYEQYF | TRBV12-3/TRBV12-4
CSAKAGDVIETQYF | TRBV20-1
CSVEGGGDYGYTF | TRBV29-1
CAWSRGGFIAFF | TRBV30
CASRGTGREETQYF | TRBV12-3/TRBV12-4
CAISESSLSYEQYF | TRBV10-3
CSGRHISYEQYF | TRBV29-1
CASSYGYGNTEAFF | TRBV6-5
CASSIAGGTYEQYF | TRBV6-1